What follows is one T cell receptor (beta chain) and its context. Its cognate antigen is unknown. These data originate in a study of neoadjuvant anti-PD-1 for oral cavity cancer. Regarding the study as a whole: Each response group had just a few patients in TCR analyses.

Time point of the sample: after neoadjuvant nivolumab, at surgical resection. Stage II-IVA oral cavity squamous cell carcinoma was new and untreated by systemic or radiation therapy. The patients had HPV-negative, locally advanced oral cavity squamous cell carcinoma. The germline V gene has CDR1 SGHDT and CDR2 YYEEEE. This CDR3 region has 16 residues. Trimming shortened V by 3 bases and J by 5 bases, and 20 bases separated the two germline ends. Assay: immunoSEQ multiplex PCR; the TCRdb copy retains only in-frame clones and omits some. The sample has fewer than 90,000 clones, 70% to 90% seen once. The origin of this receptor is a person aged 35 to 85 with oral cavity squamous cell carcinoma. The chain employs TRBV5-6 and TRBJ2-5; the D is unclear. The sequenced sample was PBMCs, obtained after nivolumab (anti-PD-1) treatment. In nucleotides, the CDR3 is TGTGCCAGCAGCTCGACCGTGTCGGCGAGGATGGAGACCCAGTACTTC. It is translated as CASSSTVSARMETQYF.